This T cell receptor (beta chain) appears in the sequencing data of a study of blood T cell repertoires in COVID-19. Study summary: Samples of COVID-19 (acute and convalescent) were obtained from the United States, Italy and Spain. The cDNA or gDNA used as material had been derived from T cells, B-cell-depleted T cells, or PBMCs.

Original processing notes: From reference gene primer amplification, estimates of nucleated cell counts were derived. TCRdb's copy holds only in-frame clones and misses some; the assay was immunoSEQ multiplex PCR. That table supplies the V and J calls and clone size; D and trimming were determined from the DNA. This sample has around 200,000 clones; around 90% occur once, and the top ten carry 2.7%. This CDR3 has 14 amino acids. The chain employs TRBV21-1 and TRBJ2-7; whether TRBD2, the table's D call, matches the DNA was not checked. TRBV21-1 is designated a pseudogene. The clonotype was recovered from a man aged 35 to 55 with active or convalescent COVID-19. The sequenced material came from peripheral blood. The CDR3 loop is CASSQGLAGYEQYF. As DNA, the CDR3 is TGTGCCAGCAGCCAGGGACTAGCAGGCTACGAGCAGTACTTC.